The 8 T cell receptor beta chains reported below all come from one sample, sequenced in a study of cytomegalovirus exposure and HLA in healthy donors. This PCR relied on a set of 60 Vbeta primers and 13 Jbeta primers. Assay used: immunoSEQ multiplex PCR; TCRdb lists only in-frame clones, some missing. This table has about 55,000 clones, 77% appearing once. The sequenced sample was PBMCs. These receptors were taken from a female donor in good health and CMV-seronegative.

This sequence joins TRBV15 and TRBJ2-5; the match to TRBD1 covers 10 bases. The length of the CDR3 is 17 residues. V lost 5 bases and J lost 4; bases outside the gene matches: 13. The V gene's germline CDR1 is LNHNV and CDR2 YYDKDF (reference sequence). The CDR3 region has the DNA TGTGCCACCAGCTCACCTCCCGGACAGGGGGTAGGAGAGACCCAGTACTTC. Translated, it gives CATSSPPGQGVGETQYF. Together with reference TRBV15 and TRBJ2-5, the CDR3 gives the full variable domain: DAMVIQNPRYQVTQFGKPVTLSCSQTLNHNVMYWYQQKSSQAPKLLFHYYDKDFNNEADTPDNFQSRRPNTSFCFLDIRSPGLGDTAMYLCATSSPPGQGVGETQYFGPGTRLLVL.

The CDR3 nucleotides read TGTGCCAGCTCTTATACACCTGATGGCTACACCTTC. Translation: CASSYTPDGYTF. This chain uses TRBV18 with TRBJ1-2, with unresolved D. In germline, CDR1 is KGHSH, CDR2 LQKENI. Trimming cost V 6 bases and J 6 bases, with 11 bases left between them. CDR3 size: 12 residues.

The genes are TRBV4-3 and TRBJ1-1; TRBD1 matches 9 bases. Germline CDR1 reads LGHNA; CDR2 reads YSLEER. The trim removed 0 bases at V and 1 base at J, leaving 0 bases unmatched. The CDR3 length is 15 residues. The CDR3 is CASSQETGGNTEAFF. The CDR3 nucleotides read TGCGCCAGCAGCCAAGAGACAGGGGGGAACACTGAAGCTTTCTTT.

CDR3 in DNA: TGCAGCGCCCCGCGGCCCGCTAGCGGGGGGTCCACAGATACGCAGTATTTT. It codes for CSAPRPASGGSTDTQYF. The chain combines TRBV29-1 with TRBJ2-3, with 11 bases lining up with TRBD2. Germline trimming cut 7 bases from V and 2 bases from J; bases unmatched to any gene: 14. Germline-derived CDR1 and CDR2 are SQVTM and ANQGSEA. CDR3 length: 17 amino acids.

In this sample, this clone turned up once. This sequence joins TRBV6-1 and TRBJ2-6; 8 bases match TRBD2. Germline trimming cut 4 bases from V and 0 bases from J; bases unmatched to any gene: 8. The CDR3 is made up of 18 amino acids. The germline V gene encodes CDR1 MNHNS and CDR2 SASEGT. CDR3 sequence: CASSADTGGGSGANVLTF. DNA of the CDR3: TGTGCCAGCAGTGCCGACACGGGGGGGGGCTCTGGGGCCAACGTCCTGACTTTC.

The gene calls are TRBV7-9 and TRBJ2-7, with TRBD2 matching over 9 bases. CDR3 length equals 17 residues. V shed 5 bases and J 1 base; nucleotides not matched to a gene: 12. Per germline, CDR1 SEHNR and CDR2 FQNEAQ (reference sequence). The CDR3 loop reads CASSLWRLAGYSYEQYF. The CDR3 DNA follows: TGTGCCAGCAGCCTTTGGCGGCTAGCGGGGTATTCCTACGAGCAGTACTTC.

The table lists this clone with a few counts. The chain links TRBV7-9 to TRBJ2-5, with 8 bases lining up with TRBD2. J was trimmed by 5 bases and V by 5 bases; bases with no gene match: 7. Germline loops: CDR1 SEHNR, CDR2 FQNEAQ (reference sequence). This CDR3 is 14 amino acids long. CDR3 region: CASSPGTRSETQYF. In DNA, the CDR3 is TGTGCCAGCAGCCCCGGGACTAGGTCTGAGACCCAGTACTTC.

This rearrangement joins TRBV5-6 to TRBJ2-1; 8 bases are shared with TRBD2. CDR1 and CDR2 from the germline V gene are SGHDT and YYEEEE. The CDR3 covers 16 residues. The trim removed 1 base at V and 4 bases at J, leaving 7 bases unmatched. CDR3 nucleotide sequence: TGTGCCAGCAGCTTGTTTAGCGGGGCGGGGTACAATGAGCAGTTCTTC. Protein product: CASSLFSGAGYNEQFF.